The 3 T cell receptor beta chains below were found in one sample sequenced in a study of T cell changes during pregnancy in multiple sclerosis. TCRdb's copy holds only in-frame clones and misses some; the assay was immunoSEQ multiplex PCR. This sample has 35,000 to 40,000 clones, with roughly 90% found just once. Specimen: peripheral blood, collected in the third trimester of pregnancy. The source of these receptors is a female donor in good health, enrolled as a control in a pregnancy study.

This chain joins TRBV21-1 and TRBJ1-3; the table's D call, TRBD1, was not checked against the DNA. TRBV21-1 is deemed a pseudogene. This CDR3 is built from 15 residues. CDR3 amino acids: CASSRGRSSGNTIYF. Here the CDR3 DNA reads TGTGCCAGCAGCAGGGGCAGAAGCTCTGGAAACACCATATATTTT.

As to this clone: An end of the junction differs from the germline gene, which may be a read error. The chain couples TRBV18 to TRBJ1-2; unclear D gene. This CDR3 contains 15 residues. CDR1 and CDR2 from the germline V gene are KGHSH and LQKENI. The chain's CDR3 is CASSPPDGLNYGYTF. DNA for the CDR3: TGTGCCAGCTCGCCACCGGATGGGCTTAACTATGGCTACACCTTC. Drawing the rest from reference TRBV18 and TRBJ1-2, the complete variable domain is NAGVMQNPRHLVRRRGQEARLRCSPMKGHSHVYWYRQLPEEGLKFMVYLQKENIIDESGMPKERFSAEFPKEGPSILRIQQVVRGDSAAYFCASSPPDGLNYGYTFGSGTRLTVV.

This chain uses TRBV19 with TRBJ1-2; maybe TRBD1 (6 bases). CDR1 LNHDA and CDR2 SQIVND come from the germline V gene (reference sequence). There are 12 residues in the CDR3. V lost 9 bases to trimming and J lost 4 bases, with 12 bases between them. The CDR3 DNA reads as TGTGCCAGCAGGGACACCGGCTATGGCTACACCTTC. This translates into CASRDTGYGYTF.